This record concerns one TCR beta chain sequence. The antigen is not known. The data were obtained in a study of T cell repertoires in cytomegalovirus infection. Study-wide points: The cumulative frequency of public TCR beta families distinguished individuals who carried CMV together with the relevant HLA. CMV-specific TCR beta clonotypes restricted by HLA-C were the ones dominating the ex vivo response.

TCRdb recomputed calls from the reads with MiXCR, one row per CDR3 protein. This sample carries 830,000 or so distinct CDR3 sequences, around a third of them seen once, and the ten largest clones take approximately 13%. CDR3 length: 13 amino acids. From germline, CDR1 is ENHRY and CDR2 SYGVKD. V shed 8 bases and J shed 2 bases, with 9 bases lying between them. The clonotype comes from a human donor in good health (CMV status not recorded). Some clones in this sample may be carry-over from other donors' samples. The material sequenced was cultured CD8+ T cells from PBMCs, taken from culture after CMV antigen stimulation. The J gene is TRBJ2-2, the V gene TRBV10-3, with a tentative D call TRBD1 (5 bases). The CDR3 sequence is CAIDRTNTGELFF. As DNA, the CDR3 is TGTGCCATCGACAGAACAAACACCGGGGAGCTGTTTTTT.